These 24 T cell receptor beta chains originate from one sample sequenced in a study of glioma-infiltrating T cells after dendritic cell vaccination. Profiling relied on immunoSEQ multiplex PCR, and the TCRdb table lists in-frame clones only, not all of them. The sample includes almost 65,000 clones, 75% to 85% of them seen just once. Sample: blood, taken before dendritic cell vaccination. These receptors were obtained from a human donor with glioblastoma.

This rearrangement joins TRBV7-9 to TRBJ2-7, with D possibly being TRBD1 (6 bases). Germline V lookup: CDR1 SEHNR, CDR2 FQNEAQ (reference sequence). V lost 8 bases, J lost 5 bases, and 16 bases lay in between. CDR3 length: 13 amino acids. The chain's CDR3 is CASSSGTRHEQYF. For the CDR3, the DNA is TGTGCCAGCTCATCCGGGACACGCCACGAGCAGTACTTC.

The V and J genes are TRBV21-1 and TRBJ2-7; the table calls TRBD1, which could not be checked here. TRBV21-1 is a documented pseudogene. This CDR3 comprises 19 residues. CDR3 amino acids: CASSKHQLPRGQASYEQYF. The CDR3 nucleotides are TGTGCCAGCAGCAAACACCAACTACCCAGGGGACAAGCCTCCTACGAGCAGTACTTC.

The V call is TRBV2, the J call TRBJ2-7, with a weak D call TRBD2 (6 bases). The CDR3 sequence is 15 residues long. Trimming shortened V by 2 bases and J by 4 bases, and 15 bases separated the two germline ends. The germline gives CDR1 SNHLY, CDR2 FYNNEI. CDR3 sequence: CASSEMQGGWYEQYF. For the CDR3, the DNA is TGTGCCAGCAGTGAAATGCAGGGAGGCTGGTACGAGCAGTACTTC.

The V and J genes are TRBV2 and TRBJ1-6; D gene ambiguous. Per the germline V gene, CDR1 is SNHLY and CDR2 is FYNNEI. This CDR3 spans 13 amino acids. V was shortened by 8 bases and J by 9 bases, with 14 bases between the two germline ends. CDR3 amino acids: CASQDSLTSPLHF. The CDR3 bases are TGTGCCAGCCAGGACTCCTTGACTTCACCCCTCCACTTT.

CDR3 in DNA: TGCGCCAGCAGCCTTACAGGGGACACTGAAGCTTTCTTT. Translated: CASSLTGDTEAFF. V gene TRBV5-1 combines with J gene TRBJ1-1; 7 positions match TRBD1. Germline V CDR1 and CDR2: SGHRS, YFSETQ. This CDR3 comprises 13 residues. V lost 4 bases to trimming and J lost 3 bases; unmatched junction nucleotides: 3.

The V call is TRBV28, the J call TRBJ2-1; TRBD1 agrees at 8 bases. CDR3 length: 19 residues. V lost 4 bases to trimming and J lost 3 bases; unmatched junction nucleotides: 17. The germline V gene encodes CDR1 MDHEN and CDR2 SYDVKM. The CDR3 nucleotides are TGTGCCAGCAGTTCCTGGAAGGACAGGGCGTCGGGGGTCTACAATGAGCAGTTCTTC. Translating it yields CASSSWKDRASGVYNEQFF. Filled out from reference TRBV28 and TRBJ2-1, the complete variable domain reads DVKVTQSSRYLVKRTGEKVFLECVQDMDHENMFWYRQDPGLGLRLIYFSYDVKMKEKGDIPEGYSVSREKKERFSLILESASTNQTSMYLCASSSWKDRASGVYNEQFFGPGTRLTVL.

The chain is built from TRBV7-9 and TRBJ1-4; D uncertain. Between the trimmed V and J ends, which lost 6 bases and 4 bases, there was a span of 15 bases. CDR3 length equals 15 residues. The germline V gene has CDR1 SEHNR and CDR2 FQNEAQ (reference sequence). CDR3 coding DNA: TGTGCCAGCAGTTCCGGGGAGTATAGTAATGAAAAACTGTTTTTT. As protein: CASSSGEYSNEKLFF.

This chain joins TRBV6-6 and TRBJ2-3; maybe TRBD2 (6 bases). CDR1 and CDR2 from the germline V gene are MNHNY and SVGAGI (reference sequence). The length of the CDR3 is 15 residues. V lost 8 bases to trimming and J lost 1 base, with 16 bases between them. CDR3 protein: CASLNGERGTDTQYF. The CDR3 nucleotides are TGTGCCAGCCTTAACGGGGAGCGGGGCACAGATACGCAGTATTTT.

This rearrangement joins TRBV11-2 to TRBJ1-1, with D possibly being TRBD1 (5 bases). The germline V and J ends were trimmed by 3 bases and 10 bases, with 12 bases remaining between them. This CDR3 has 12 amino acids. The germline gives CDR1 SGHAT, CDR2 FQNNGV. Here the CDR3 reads CASSLEGSLAFF. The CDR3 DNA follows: TGTGCCAGCAGCTTGGAGGGGAGCTTAGCTTTCTTT.

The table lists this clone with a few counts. The CDR3 nucleotides are TGTGCCAGCAGCCCTCTAGCGGGGAGCAGGTATGAGCAGTTCTTC. Translation: CASSPLAGSRYEQFF. The rearrangement uses TRBV5-6 and TRBJ2-1, with TRBD2 identical over 9 bases. Germline CDR1 reads SGHDT; CDR2 reads YYEEEE. After removal of 4 bases from V and 8 bases from J, the junction contained 10 bases not matched to a gene. There are 15 residues in the CDR3.

CDR3 protein: CASSRSEAGGLDEQYF. CDR3 sequence (DNA): TGTGCCAGCAGCAGATCTGAGGCGGGGGGATTGGACGAGCAGTACTTC. The chain combines TRBV2 with TRBJ2-7; 8 bases fit TRBD2. Germline V gives CDR1 SNHLY, CDR2 FYNNEI. The CDR3 consists of 16 residues. V lost 6 bases to trimming and J lost 5 bases; unmatched junction nucleotides: 15.

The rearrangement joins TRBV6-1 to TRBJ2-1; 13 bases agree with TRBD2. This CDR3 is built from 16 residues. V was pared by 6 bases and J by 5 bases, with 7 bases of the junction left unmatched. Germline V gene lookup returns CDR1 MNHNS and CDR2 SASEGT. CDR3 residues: CASREPGLAGNNEQFF. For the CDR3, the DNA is TGTGCCAGCAGGGAACCGGGACTAGCGGGGAACAATGAGCAGTTCTTC.

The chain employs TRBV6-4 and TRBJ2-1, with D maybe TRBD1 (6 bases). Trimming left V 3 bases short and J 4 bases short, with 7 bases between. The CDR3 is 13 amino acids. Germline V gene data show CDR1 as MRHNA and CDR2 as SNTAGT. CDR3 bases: TGTGCCAGCAGTGAGGGACAATACAATGAGCAGTTCTTC. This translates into CASSEGQYNEQFF.

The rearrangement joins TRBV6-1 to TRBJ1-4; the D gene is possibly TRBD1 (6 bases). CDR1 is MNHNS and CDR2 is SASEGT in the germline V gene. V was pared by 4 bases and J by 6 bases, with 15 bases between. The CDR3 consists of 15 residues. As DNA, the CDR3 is TGTGCCAGCAGTGCCCGGACAGCGGACGATGAAAAACTGTTTTTT. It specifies CASSARTADDEKLFF.

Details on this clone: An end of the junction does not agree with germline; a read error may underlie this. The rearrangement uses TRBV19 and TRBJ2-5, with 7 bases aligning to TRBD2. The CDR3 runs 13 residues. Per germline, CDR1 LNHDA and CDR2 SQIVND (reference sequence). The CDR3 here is CASSPTSREAQYF. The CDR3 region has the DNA TGTGCCAGTAGCCCGACTAGCCGAGAGGCCCAGTACTTC.

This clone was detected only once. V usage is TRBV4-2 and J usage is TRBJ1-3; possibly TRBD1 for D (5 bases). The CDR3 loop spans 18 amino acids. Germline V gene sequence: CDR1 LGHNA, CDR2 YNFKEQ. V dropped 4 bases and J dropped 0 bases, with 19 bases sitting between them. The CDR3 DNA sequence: TGTGCCAGCAGCCCGCAAGTCCTGGGGGGGGGCTCTGGAAACACCATATATTTT. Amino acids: CASSPQVLGGGSGNTIYF.

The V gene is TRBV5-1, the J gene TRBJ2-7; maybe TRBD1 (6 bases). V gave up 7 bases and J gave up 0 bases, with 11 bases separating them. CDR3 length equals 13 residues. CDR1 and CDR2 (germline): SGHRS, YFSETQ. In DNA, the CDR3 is TGCGCCAGCGGGGGCGAAAGCTCCTACGAGCAGTACTTC. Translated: CASGGESSYEQYF. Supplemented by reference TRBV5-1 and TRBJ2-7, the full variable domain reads KAGVTQTPRYLIKTRGQQVTLSCSPISGHRSVSWYQQTPGQGLQFLFEYFSETQRNKGNFPGRFSGRQFSNSRSEMNVSTLELGDSALYLCASGGESSYEQYFGPGTRLTVT.

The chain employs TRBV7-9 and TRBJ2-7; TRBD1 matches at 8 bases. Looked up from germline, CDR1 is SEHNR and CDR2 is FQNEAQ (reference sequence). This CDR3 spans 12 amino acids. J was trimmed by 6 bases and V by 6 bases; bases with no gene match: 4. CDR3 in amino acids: CASRTGDVEQYF. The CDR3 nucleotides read TGTGCCAGCAGGACAGGGGATGTCGAGCAGTACTTC.

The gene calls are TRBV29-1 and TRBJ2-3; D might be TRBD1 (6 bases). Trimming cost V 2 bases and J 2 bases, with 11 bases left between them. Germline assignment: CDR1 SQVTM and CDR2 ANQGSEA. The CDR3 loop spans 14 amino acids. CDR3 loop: CSVELDRPTDTQYF. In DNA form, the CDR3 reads TGCAGCGTTGAACTAGACAGGCCCACAGATACGCAGTATTTT.

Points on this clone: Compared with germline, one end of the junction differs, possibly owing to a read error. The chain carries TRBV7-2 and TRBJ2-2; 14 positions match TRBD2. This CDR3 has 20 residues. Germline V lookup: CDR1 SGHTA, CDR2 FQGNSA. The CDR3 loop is CASSVAPPGLAGVVTGELFF. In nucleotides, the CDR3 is TGTGCCAGCAGCGTAGCCCCCCCGGGACTAGCGGGGGTGGTCACCGGGGAGCTGTTTTTT. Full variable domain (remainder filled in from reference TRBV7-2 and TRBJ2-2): GAGVSQSPSNKVTEKGKDVELRCDPISGHTALYWYRQSLGQGLEFLIYFQGNSAPDKSGLPSDRFSAERTGGSVSTLTIQRTQQEDSAVYLCASSVAPPGLAGVVTGELFFGEGSRLTVL.

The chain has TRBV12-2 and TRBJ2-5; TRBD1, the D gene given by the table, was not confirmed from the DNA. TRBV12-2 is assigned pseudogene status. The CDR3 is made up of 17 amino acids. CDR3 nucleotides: TGTGCAAGTCGCCCCCAACTCGACGACAGGGGAGAAGAGACCCAGTACTTC. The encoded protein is CASRPQLDDRGEETQYF.

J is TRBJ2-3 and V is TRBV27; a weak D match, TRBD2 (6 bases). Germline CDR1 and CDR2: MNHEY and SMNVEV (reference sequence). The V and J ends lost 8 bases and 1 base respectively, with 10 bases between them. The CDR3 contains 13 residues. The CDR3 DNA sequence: TGTGCCAGCGGCTCGGGGGGCACAGATACGCAGTATTTT. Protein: CASGSGGTDTQYF.

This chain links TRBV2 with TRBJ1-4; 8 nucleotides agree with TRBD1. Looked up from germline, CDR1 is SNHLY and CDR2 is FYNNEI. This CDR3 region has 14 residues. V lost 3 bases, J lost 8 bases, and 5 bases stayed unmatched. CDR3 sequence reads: CASSEDRVGEKLFF. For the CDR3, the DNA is TGTGCCAGCAGTGAGGACAGGGTAGGGGAAAAACTGTTTTTT. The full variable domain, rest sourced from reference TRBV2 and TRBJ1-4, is EPEVTQTPSHQVTQMGQEVILRCVPISNHLYFYWYRQILGQKVEFLVSFYNNEISEKSEIFDDQFSVERPDGSNFTLKIRSTKLEDSAMYFCASSEDRVGEKLFFGSGTQLSVL.

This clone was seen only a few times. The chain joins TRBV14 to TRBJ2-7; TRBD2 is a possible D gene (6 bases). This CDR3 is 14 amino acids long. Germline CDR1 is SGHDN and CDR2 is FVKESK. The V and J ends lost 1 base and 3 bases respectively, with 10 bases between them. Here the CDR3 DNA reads TGTGCCAGCAGCCAAGTTGGAGGGAGCTACGAGCAGTACTTC. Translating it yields CASSQVGGSYEQYF.